A single sample is the source of the 32 T cell receptor beta chains below, sequenced in a study of OX40 agonist ivuxolimab in advanced cancers. The repertoire was sequenced with immunoSEQ multiplex PCR; TCRdb's copy has only in-frame clones and lacks some. The table includes around 80,000 clones, around four fifths detected once. The specimen was CD4+ or CD8+ T cells sorted from blood, collected in a trial of the OX40 agonist ivuxolimab. The receptor source for this set is an adult with an advanced solid tumor such as melanoma, head and neck, liver or kidney cancer.

This chain uses TRBV5-4 with TRBJ2-3; a possible D gene is TRBD2 (5 bases). The CDR3 has 15 residues. Between the trimmed V and J ends, which lost 6 bases and 2 bases, there was a span of 16 bases. Germline CDR1 reads SGHNT; CDR2 reads YYREEE (reference sequence). This chain's CDR3 is CASTSRRGNTDTQYF. As DNA, the CDR3 is TGTGCCAGCACCTCCCGTCGGGGAAACACAGATACGCAGTATTTT.

The chain uses TRBV28 and TRBJ1-1, with 7 positions matching TRBD1. Germline-derived CDR1 and CDR2 are MDHEN and SYDVKM. The CDR3 spans 14 residues. J was trimmed by 5 bases and V by 5 bases; bases with no gene match: 8. The CDR3 loop is CASSAQTGRTEAFF. Written as DNA, the CDR3 is TGTGCCAGCAGTGCCCAGACAGGGAGAACTGAAGCTTTCTTT.

This clone was seen only once. The rearrangement joins TRBV28 to TRBJ1-2; no reliable D call. The CDR3 length is 13 residues. V lost 7 bases and J 3 bases, leaving 12 bases between the germline ends. Germline CDR1 reads MDHEN; CDR2 reads SYDVKM. CDR3 loop: CASNSRPYYGYTF. Here the CDR3 DNA reads TGTGCCAGCAATTCTCGCCCTTACTATGGCTACACCTTC.

The genes are TRBV18 and TRBJ1-1; 8 nucleotides align to TRBD1. Germline V gene lookup returns CDR1 KGHSH and CDR2 LQKENI. V was pared by 3 bases and J by 5 bases, with 14 bases of the junction left unmatched. The CDR3 is 17 residues long. The DNA for the CDR3 is TGTGCCAGCTCACCCTTTCCCACCGACAGGGGATATACTGAAGCTTTCTTT. Encoded protein: CASSPFPTDRGYTEAFF. Full variable domain (remainder filled in from reference TRBV18 and TRBJ1-1): NAGVMQNPRHLVRRRGQEARLRCSPMKGHSHVYWYRQLPEEGLKFMVYLQKENIIDESGMPKERFSAEFPKEGPSILRIQQVVRGDSAAYFCASSPFPTDRGYTEAFFGQGTRLTVV.

There are a few counts of this clone. The J gene is TRBJ1-2, the V gene TRBV28, with 8 bases identical to TRBD1. V shed 6 bases, J shed 6 bases, and the junction held 9 bases outside the gene matches. The CDR3 runs 14 residues. CDR1 MDHEN and CDR2 SYDVKM come from the germline V gene. Here the CDR3 DNA reads TGTGCCAGCAGCCCCTGGACAGGGACTGATGGCTACACCTTC. Translated, it gives CASSPWTGTDGYTF.

This clone was seen a handful of times. The chain couples TRBV10-1 to TRBJ1-6; D gene uncertain. The CDR3 length is 13 residues. Germline loops: CDR1 WNHNN, CDR2 SYGVQD (reference sequence). V lost 6 bases to trimming and J lost 7 bases, with 10 bases between them. The CDR3 nucleotides read TGCGCCAGCAGGAAGGCCGAGAATTCACCCCTCCACTTT. Translating it yields CASRKAENSPLHF.

J is TRBJ2-3 and V is TRBV7-9; 10 nucleotides match TRBD1. The length of the CDR3 is 18 residues. CDR1 and CDR2 from the germline V gene are SEHNR and FQNEAQ (reference sequence). After removal of 7 bases from V and 1 base from J, the junction contained 14 bases not matched to a gene. CDR3 protein: CASTPSEGQGPRTDTQYF. The CDR3, as DNA: TGTGCCAGCACCCCCTCGGAGGGACAGGGGCCTCGCACAGATACGCAGTATTTT.

In DNA, the CDR3 is TGCAGCGTTGATAGACAGGTTGGTGAAGCTTTCTTT. Translation: CSVDRQVGEAFF. J is TRBJ1-1 and V is TRBV29-1; tentatively, D is TRBD1 (6 bases). The CDR3 is 12 residues long. Trimming removed 3 bases at V and 7 bases at J, with 12 bases between. CDR1 and CDR2 (germline): SQVTM, ANQGSEA.

The chain employs TRBV7-7 and TRBJ2-3; perhaps TRBD1 as D (5 bases). The ends were cut back, 3 bases at V and 4 bases at J, with 8 bases in the middle. Germline V gene sequence: CDR1 SSHAT, CDR2 FNYEAQ (reference sequence). This CDR3 region has 13 residues. The CDR3 nucleotides are TGTGCCAGCAGCTTCACAGGATCAGATACGCAGTATTTT. It specifies CASSFTGSDTQYF.

This clone was seen just once. The rearrangement links TRBV2 to TRBJ1-2, with D tentatively TRBD1 (6 bases). V gave up 6 bases and J gave up 4 bases, with 12 bases separating them. This CDR3 is 13 amino acids long. Germline CDR1 and CDR2: SNHLY and FYNNEI. DNA for the CDR3: TGTGCCAGCAGATATCAGGGGATCTATGGCTACACCTTC. Its translation: CASRYQGIYGYTF.

This sequence joins TRBV10-3 and TRBJ2-5, with 9 nucleotides matching TRBD2. Germline values: CDR1 ENHRY, CDR2 SYGVKD. Trimming cost V 8 bases and J 4 bases; bases outside gene matches: 14. The CDR3 covers 16 residues. The CDR3 sequence: CAIGLGPAGGPETQYF. The CDR3 DNA reads TGTGCCATCGGCTTGGGGCCAGCGGGGGGCCCAGAGACCCAGTACTTC.

V is TRBV7-3 and J is TRBJ2-1, with D tentatively TRBD2 (5 bases). The CDR3 spans 16 residues. V lost 5 bases and J 1 base, leaving 15 bases between the germline ends. Germline V gene data show CDR1 as SGHTA and CDR2 as FQGTGA. The CDR3 DNA is TGTGCCAGCAGCCAATCCTTAGCGTGGTCCTACAATGAGCAGTTCTTC. Translated: CASSQSLAWSYNEQFF.

The V gene is TRBV7-6, the J gene TRBJ2-2, with D hard to call. The CDR3 loop spans 15 amino acids. Trimming shortened V by 5 bases and J by 4 bases, and 14 bases separated the two germline ends. In germline, CDR1 is SGHVS, CDR2 FNYEAQ. The CDR3 region is CASSQLNLGTGELFF. The CDR3 nucleotides are TGTGCCAGCAGCCAACTAAACTTGGGCACCGGGGAGCTGTTTTTT.

The genes are TRBV12-5 and TRBJ2-7; maybe TRBD2 (7 bases). Per germline, CDR1 LGHNT and CDR2 FRNRAP. The CDR3 is made up of 15 amino acids. V gave up 1 base and J gave up 4 bases, with 14 bases separating them. The CDR3 coding sequence is TGTGCTAGTGGTTTGGAGGGGGGGGGCGAATACGAGCAGTACTTC. Residues: CASGLEGGGEYEQYF.

This clone was counted once. This chain joins TRBV7-2 and TRBJ2-3; D perhaps matches TRBD1 (5 bases). The V and J ends lost 4 bases and 3 bases respectively, with 8 bases between them. This CDR3 is built from 13 residues. Germline CDR1 and CDR2: SGHTA and FQGNSA. CDR3 bases: TGTGCCAGCAGCTCTTCAGGGACAGATACGCAGTATTTT. Translated, it gives CASSSSGTDTQYF.

This clone came up a few times. Other DNA sequences in this specimen translate into the identical CDR3. The genes are TRBV5-1 and TRBJ2-7; 9 bases line up with TRBD2. CDR1 SGHRS and CDR2 YFSETQ come from the germline V gene. The CDR3 consists of 16 residues. V was pared by 0 bases and J by 7 bases, with 11 bases of the junction left unmatched. This chain's CDR3 is CASSLEGRGGLEEQYF. CDR3 DNA sequence: TGCGCCAGCAGCTTGGAAGGGCGGGGGGGTCTGGAAGAGCAGTACTTC.

The chain couples TRBV7-9 to TRBJ1-3; no definite D call. The CDR3 contains 15 residues. The ends were cut back, 0 bases at V and 1 base at J, with 7 bases in the middle. Germline CDR1 SEHNR, CDR2 FQNEAQ (reference sequence). The CDR3: CASSLASGSGNTIYF. The CDR3 DNA reads TGTGCCAGCAGCTTAGCGTCCGGTTCTGGAAACACCATATATTTT.

This chain joins TRBV6-5 and TRBJ1-1; D uncertain. CDR1 and CDR2 (germline): MNHEY, SVGAGI. The CDR3 sequence is 11 residues long. V was cut by 1 base and J by 5 bases, with 2 bases left in between. The CDR3 coding sequence is TGTGCCAGCAGTTACTGGACTGAAGCTTTCTTT. This gives the protein CASSYWTEAFF.

V usage is TRBV28 and J usage is TRBJ2-7; 8 bases fit TRBD1. The CDR3 totals 15 residues. Unmatched junction bases numbered 12, after V lost 7 bases and J lost 4 bases. The germline V gene has CDR1 MDHEN and CDR2 SYDVKM. The CDR3 loop is CASNLPGGLFYEQYF. Written as DNA, the CDR3 is TGTGCCAGCAATTTGCCAGGGGGCCTGTTTTACGAGCAGTACTTC.

The gene calls are TRBV28 and TRBJ1-2; possibly TRBD1 for D (5 bases). The CDR3 totals 15 residues. Trimming pared 7 bases from V and 1 base from J, leaving 16 bases between. The germline V gene encodes CDR1 MDHEN and CDR2 SYDVKM. CDR3 in amino acids: CASNENRLVNYGYTF. CDR3 DNA: TGTGCCAGCAACGAAAACAGGCTGGTTAACTATGGCTACACCTTC.

The chain has TRBV2 and TRBJ1-5; D possibly corresponds to TRBD1 (6 bases). This CDR3 contains 16 residues. Per germline, CDR1 SNHLY and CDR2 FYNNEI. V lost 2 bases to trimming and J lost 2 bases, with 13 bases between them. The CDR3: CASSEIWGRGNQPQHF. The DNA of the CDR3 is TGTGCCAGCAGTGAAATCTGGGGGCGCGGCAATCAGCCCCAGCATTTT.

The V and J genes are TRBV5-1 and TRBJ1-6; D uncertain. Germline V gene data show CDR1 as SGHRS and CDR2 as YFSETQ. This CDR3 region has 14 residues. Trimming stripped 0 bases from V and 7 bases from J, with 8 bases between. The CDR3 sequence is CASSLGGENSPLHF. The DNA of the CDR3 is TGCGCCAGCAGCTTGGGCGGCGAAAATTCACCCCTCCACTTT.

The chain recombines TRBV11-2 with TRBJ2-1, with a possible D match to TRBD1 (6 bases). This CDR3 spans 13 amino acids. The germline gives CDR1 SGHAT, CDR2 FQNNGV. Trimming stripped 7 bases from V and 10 bases from J, with 17 bases between. The DNA for the CDR3 is TGTGCCAGCACTCAACAGCAAGGGACAGAGCAGTTCTTC. Translated, it gives CASTQQQGTEQFF. The entire variable domain, with the rest obtained from reference TRBV11-2 and TRBJ2-1, is as follows: EAGVAQSPRYKIIEKRQSVAFWCNPISGHATLYWYQQILGQGPKLLIQFQNNGVVDDSQLPKDRFSAERLKGVDSTLKIQPAKLEDSAVYLCASTQQQGTEQFFGPGTRLTVL.

The rearrangement links TRBV5-6 to TRBJ1-2, with 7 bases matching TRBD1. The CDR3 runs 14 residues. From germline, CDR1 is SGHDT and CDR2 YYEEEE. Trimming at V came to 7 bases and at J to 1 base, leaving 7 bases not matched to a gene. CDR3 nucleotides: TGTGCCAGCGCCAGGGGGAGAATTAACTATGGCTACACCTTC. This sequence encodes CASARGRINYGYTF.

The gene calls are TRBV2 and TRBJ1-1; a possible D gene is TRBD1 (5 bases). The CDR3 runs to 14 residues. Germline assignment: CDR1 SNHLY and CDR2 FYNNEI. Trimming stripped 7 bases from V and 1 base from J, with 13 bases between. The CDR3: CASIPGHGNTEAFF. The CDR3 bases are TGTGCCAGCATTCCCGGACACGGGAACACTGAAGCTTTCTTT.

The chain carries TRBV5-6 and TRBJ2-2; D unresolved. The CDR3 is 15 residues long. Trimming removed 2 bases at V and 6 bases at J, with 14 bases between. Per germline, CDR1 SGHDT and CDR2 YYEEEE. CDR3 nucleotide sequence: TGTGCCAGCAGCTTTCAAAGTGACATTGCCGGGGAGCTGTTTTTT. Translation gives CASSFQSDIAGELFF.

The chain recombines TRBV5-1 with TRBJ2-1, with D possibly matching TRBD2 (5 bases). Trimming took 6 bases from V and 2 from J, leaving 12 bases between them. This CDR3 has 14 amino acids. CDR1 and CDR2 (germline): SGHRS, YFSETQ. In nucleotides, the CDR3 is TGCGCCAGCACCTCGGACGGGACCTACAATGAGCAGTTCTTC. This codes for CASTSDGTYNEQFF.

This clone was picked up one time. The rearrangement uses TRBV6-4 and TRBJ2-3, with 8 bases lining up with TRBD2. V was pared by 8 bases and J by 0 bases, with 4 bases of the junction left unmatched. Per the germline V gene, CDR1 is MRHNA and CDR2 is SNTAGT. The length of the CDR3 is 14 residues. The DNA of the CDR3 is TGTGCCAGCTCCCTAGCGGGCAGCACAGATACGCAGTATTTT. Residues: CASSLAGSTDTQYF.

The V gene is TRBV7-9, the J gene TRBJ2-2; perhaps TRBD2 as D (7 bases). The germline V gene encodes CDR1 SEHNR and CDR2 FQNEAQ (reference sequence). V gave up 7 bases and J gave up 5 bases, with 20 bases separating them. The CDR3 spans 16 residues. The CDR3 loop reads CASTPVGGRRTGELFF. The CDR3 coding sequence is TGTGCCAGCACGCCGGTCGGGGGGCGTAGGACCGGGGAGCTGTTTTTT. The full variable domain, with the rest looked up from reference TRBV7-9 and TRBJ2-2, is DTGVSQNPRHKITKRGQNVTFRCDPISEHNRLYWYRQTLGQGPEFLTYFQNEAQLEKSRLLSDRFSAERPKGSFSTLEIQRTEQGDSAMYLCASTPVGGRRTGELFFGEGSRLTVL.

V is TRBV19 and J is TRBJ1-3; 9 positions agree with TRBD1. The germline gives CDR1 LNHDA, CDR2 SQIVND (reference sequence). J lost 0 bases, V lost 10 bases, and 7 bases had no gene match. The CDR3 is made up of 15 amino acids. In DNA form, the CDR3 reads TGTGCCACCTCACAGGGGGCTGGCTCTGGAAACACCATATATTTT. It translates to CATSQGAGSGNTIYF.

V usage is TRBV9 and J usage is TRBJ2-3; D remains ambiguous. Trimming stripped 3 bases from V and 6 bases from J, with 20 bases between. CDR3 length: 16 residues. The germline CDR1 and CDR2 sequences are SGDLS and YYNGEE. The chain's CDR3 is CASSATNIGPLDTQYF. CDR3 DNA: TGTGCCAGCAGCGCAACGAACATCGGACCCCTCGATACGCAGTATTTT.

The chain combines TRBV30 with TRBJ2-2; unclear D gene. The CDR3 runs to 12 residues. Germline V gene sequence: CDR1 GTSNPN, CDR2 SVGIG (reference sequence). V lost 2 bases and J 5 bases, leaving 6 bases between the germline ends. CDR3 protein: CAWSRETGELFF. CDR3 DNA sequence: TGTGCCTGGAGTAGAGAAACCGGGGAGCTGTTTTTT.